Listed below are T cell receptor beta chains from one sample, sequenced in a study of cytomegalovirus exposure and HLA in healthy donors. Repertoires were generated with immunoSEQ multiplex PCR, while TCRdb's copy carries only in-frame clones and drops some. This sample has 130,000 or so clones; under 90% occur once, and the top ten carry over 3%. Sequenced: PBMCs. The receptors derive from a man aged 25 to 40 in good health and CMV-seronegative. CDR3s include the opening cysteine and the closing phenylalanine or tryptophan. D genes are given only for firm matches. Clone size is shown for a subset of rows, as once, few, many or a class of expanded clone.

>.|TRBJ1-5|TRBV28|.
TGTGCCAGCAGTTTAGGAGATTACTTTAGCAATCAGCCCCAGCATTTT
CASSLGDYFSNQPQHF
>TRBD2|TRBJ2-5|TRBV5-4|.
TGTGCCAGCAGCTTGAGGGGACTACAAGAGACCCAGTACTTC
CASSLRGLQETQYF
>.|TRBJ2-7|TRBV28|.
TGTGCCAGCAGTATACCGGCTGTGCGACAGGTGTACGAGCAGTACTTC
CASSIPAVRQVYEQYF
>.|TRBJ2-2|TRBV7-9|.
TGTGCCAGCAGCTTAGCTATTGACAGACCGAACACCGGGGAGCTGTTTTTT
CASSLAIDRPNTGELFF
>.|TRBJ2-1|TRBV4-3|once
TGCGCCAGCAGCCAAGTACTGAGCTCCTACAATGAGCAGTTCTTC
CASSQVLSSYNEQFF
>TRBD1|TRBJ2-5|TRBV29-1|.
TGCAGCGTTTTGGGTGACAGGACAGGGGATCGGGAGACCCAGTACTTC
CSVLGDRTGDRETQYF
>.|TRBJ1-5|TRBV5-5|few
TGTGCCAGCAGCCTACCCCCCGAGCCCCAGCATTTT
CASSLPPEPQHF
>TRBD1|TRBJ1-3|TRBV2|.
TGTGCCAGCAGGAGACAGGGGACGATATTTTCTGGAAACACCATATATTTT
CASRRQGTIFSGNTIYF
>TRBD1|TRBJ2-5|TRBV10-2|.
TGCGCCAGCAGTTACCGGGACAGGGGCCTCCAAGAGACCCAGTACTTC
CASSYRDRGLQETQYF
>.|TRBJ1-3|TRBV4-1|few
TGCGCCAGCAGCCAAGTGTGGAATCTAAGAGGGGGTCTTGGTTGGACCATATATTTT
CASSQVWNLRGGLGWTIYF
>TRBD2|TRBJ2-3|TRBV28|.
TGTGCCAGCAGCCTAATAGCGGGGGGAACAGATACGCAGTATTTT
CASSLIAGGTDTQYF
>.|TRBJ1-1|TRBV9|.
TGTGCCAGCAGCCCGAGACTCATACGGATCACTGAAGCTTTCTTT
CASSPRLIRITEAFF
>TRBD1|TRBJ1-5|TRBV5-1|.
TGCGCCAGCAGCCCTTTCACAGGGGGCATCGATCAGCCCCAGCATTTT
CASSPFTGGIDQPQHF
>.|TRBJ2-1|TRBV7-9|.
TGTGCCCCCGGGGATGCCGGGGAGCAGTTCTTC
CAPGDAGEQFF
>.|TRBJ1-3|TRBV2|.
TGTGCCAGCACAAATTCTGGAAACACCATATATTTT
CASTNSGNTIYF
>TRBD2|TRBJ2-1|TRBV11-3|.
TGTGCCAGCAGCTTGGGGGACTATAATGAGCAGTTCTTC
CASSLGDYNEQFF
>TRBD1|TRBJ1-1|TRBV7-2|.
TGTGCCAGCAGCTTAATGCAGGGGGCTGAAGCTTTCTTT
CASSLMQGAEAFF
>TRBD1|TRBJ1-2|TRBV6-5|.
TGTGCCAGCAGTTACTCCCCGGGACAGTCTAACTATGGCTACACCTTC
CASSYSPGQSNYGYTF
>TRBD1|TRBJ1-1|TRBV29-1|.
TGCAGCGTCGTGGGGACAGGGGACACTGAAGCTTTCTTT
CSVVGTGDTEAFF
>.|TRBJ2-7|TRBV6-7|few
TGTGCCAGCAGCACCAGGACACAAAACTCCTACGAGCAGTACTTC
CASSTRTQNSYEQYF
>TRBD2|TRBJ2-1|TRBV5-4|.
TGTGCCAGCAGCTTGAGCGGGGCATACAATGAGCAGTTCTTC
CASSLSGAYNEQFF
>TRBD1|TRBJ2-1|TRBV5-1|.
TGCGCCAGCAGCGACCCGACAGGGTTTAATGAGCAGTTCTTC
CASSDPTGFNEQFF
>TRBD1|TRBJ1-6|TRBV13|.
TGTGCCAGCAGCTATACCGGGACAGGGAATTCACCCCTCCACTTT
CASSYTGTGNSPLHF
>.|TRBJ2-7|TRBV7-9|.
TGTGCCAGCAGCCCGCGGTCCTACGAGCAGTACTTC
CASSPRSYEQYF
>TRBD1|TRBJ1-1|TRBV27|few
TGTGCCAGCAGTGACGACAGGGTGAACACTGAAGCTTTCTTT
CASSDDRVNTEAFF
>TRBD1|TRBJ1-5|TRBV2|.
TGTGCCAGCAGACAGGGGGCGGGCGGTCAGCCCCAGCATTTT
CASRQGAGGQPQHF
>TRBD2|TRBJ2-5|TRBV5-1|once
TGCGCCAGCAGCTCACTAGCGGGGATCCAAGAGACCCAGTACTTC
CASSSLAGIQETQYF
>TRBD1|TRBJ2-6|TRBV7-9|.
TGTGCCAGCAGCTTGACCGGACAGGGGACCTCTGGGGCCAACGTCCTGACTTTC
CASSLTGQGTSGANVLTF
>.|TRBJ2-1|TRBV20-1|.
TGCAGTGCTACCGTCAATGAGCAGTTCTTC
CSATVNEQFF
>.|TRBJ1-5|TRBV18|.
TGTGCCAGCTCATTCACTCCGGGACCCAAAGCGGGTCAGCCCCAGCATTTT
CASSFTPGPKAGQPQHF
>TRBD1|TRBJ1-1|TRBV6-5|.
TGTGCCAGCAGTTACAAGCAGGGGGCAATTGCAGCTTTCTTT
CASSYKQGAIAAFF
>TRBD1|TRBJ2-3|TRBV5-1|.
TGCGCCAGCAGAAACAGGGGGTACGCAGATACGCAGTATTTT
CASRNRGYADTQYF
>.|TRBJ2-1|TRBV11-2|.
TGTGCCAGCAGCTTACGGGCAGGGTACTATGAGCAGTTCTTC
CASSLRAGYYEQFF
>.|TRBJ1-2|TRBV5-4|.
TGTGCCAGCAGCTCCGGGGAGGCTGGCTACACCTTC
CASSSGEAGYTF
>.|TRBJ2-7|TRBV7-2|once
TGTGCCAGCAGCTTAACCAGTTGGGACAAGACCTACGAGCAGTACTTC
CASSLTSWDKTYEQYF
>TRBD1|TRBJ2-7|TRBV27|.
TGTGCCAGCAGTCCGGGACAGGACAGCTCCTACGAGCAGTACTTC
CASSPGQDSSYEQYF
>TRBD1|TRBJ1-4|TRBV6-6|.
TGTGCCAGCAGTTACTGGGGACAGAATAATGAAAAACTGTTTTTT
CASSYWGQNNEKLFF
>TRBD1|TRBJ1-1|TRBV7-3|.
TGTGCCAGCAGTCAAGGACAGGGGGCCTCAACTGAAGCTTTCTTT
CASSQGQGASTEAFF
>TRBD2|TRBJ2-1|TRBV18|.
TGTGCCAGCTCACCTAAGCGGGGCCCCTCCTACAATGAGCAGTTCTTC
CASSPKRGPSYNEQFF
>.|TRBJ1-1|TRBV7-9|.
TGTGCCAGCAATCGCGAGACTGAAGCTTTCTTT
CASNRETEAFF